This TCR beta chain came from a study of T-cell memory formation after mild COVID-19 (dated by TCRdb to the early 2020s). With regard to the full study: Most TCR sequence clusters were specific to one of the two donors. T-cell clones expanding and contracting after mild COVID-19 in two donors were tracked by longitudinal TCRalpha and TCRbeta repertoire sequencing. Two young, previously healthy adult volunteers, one female and one male, were included in the cohort.

The instrument given in TCRdb is Illumina NovaSeq 6000. TCRalpha and TCRbeta cDNA libraries were built by 5'RACE with constant-segment primers, adding sample barcodes and unique molecular identifiers. Trizol reagent was used to extract RNA from every sample. Library amplification was performed in two PCR steps, and a second sample barcode and Illumina TruSeq adapters were introduced in the second step. Sequencing of the libraries was done on an Illumina NovaSeq, producing 2 x 150 bp paired-end reads. The study's processing was this. Reads were demultiplexed and collapsed into UMI-guided consensus sequences with migec v1.2.7. Using mixcr v2.1.11, the UMI consensuses were aligned to TRA and TRB V and J templates and assembled into clonotypes. Clonotypes were classified as expanded or contracted when called significant by both edgeR and NoisET, with noise models trained on biological replicates. For edgeR calls, a false discovery rate-adjusted p below 0.01 and a log2 fold-change threshold of 1 were applied. As an exploratory analysis of dynamics, max-normalized trajectories of the 1000 most abundant clonotypes were examined with PCA combined with hierarchical clustering. Each responding clone was given a CD4 or CD8 phenotype based on the CD4+ and CD8+ repertoires, which had been sequenced separately. TCRdb's own reprocessing of the public reads used fastp at Q25 and MiXCR and kept productive beta chains. Identical CDR3 protein sequences are pooled into one entry, listed with their most common genes and DNA. The V and J calls were determined by TCRdb, not by the authors. Within this sample are about 180,000 distinct CDR3 sequences, with around 15% of them counted one time only. The ten largest account for approximately 2% of the sample.

Findings and caveats that apply to the study as a whole: Only a couple of mild cases were covered by the study, and larger cohorts that include severe cases with pre-infection samples were considered necessary. Some responding clones were detected in pre-infection memory, which suggested that pre-existing cross-reactive memory T cells had joined the SARS-CoV-2 response. The second-wave clones that peaked on day 37 were not confirmed to be SARS-CoV-2 specific. Clones that contracted from day 15 to 85 showed balanced CD4/CD8 phenotypes, whereas a second wave of clones that expanded from day 15 to 37 leaned towards CD4+. Contracting CD4+ clones were located mainly in the CM and EM memory subsets, whereas CD8+ clones were found to be enriched in EMRA.

Ficoll-Paque density gradient centrifugation was the method used to isolate PBMCs. The germline V gene supplies CDR1 KGHSH and CDR2 LQKENI. Including the terminal cysteine and phenylalanine, the CDR3 comprises 11 residues. Kept here is only the CDR3 DNA, which spans 33 bases and is read in frame from base 1. The V and J ends are trimmed by 8 bases and 8 bases, leaving 10 bases between them. Remarks on this clonotype: The antigen it recognizes is unknown. No much larger clonotype is one base removed from it; base qualities were not supplied.

This sequence originates from an adult woman who had mild COVID-19 (a few samples of this study predate the infection). The sample titles of this study are shuffled in the database, so cell type and time point are left out; the donor was told from shared clones. The V gene is TRBV18 and the J gene is TRBJ2-1; the D match is possibly TRBD1 or TRBD2, with 5 bases aligned in each. The sequenced sample consisted of PBMCs or a T cell subset sorted from them (not recorded which). This receptor has the CDR3 CASQGGHEQFF. The DNA sequence follows: TGTGCCAGCCAGGGCGGGCATGAGCAGTTCTTC.